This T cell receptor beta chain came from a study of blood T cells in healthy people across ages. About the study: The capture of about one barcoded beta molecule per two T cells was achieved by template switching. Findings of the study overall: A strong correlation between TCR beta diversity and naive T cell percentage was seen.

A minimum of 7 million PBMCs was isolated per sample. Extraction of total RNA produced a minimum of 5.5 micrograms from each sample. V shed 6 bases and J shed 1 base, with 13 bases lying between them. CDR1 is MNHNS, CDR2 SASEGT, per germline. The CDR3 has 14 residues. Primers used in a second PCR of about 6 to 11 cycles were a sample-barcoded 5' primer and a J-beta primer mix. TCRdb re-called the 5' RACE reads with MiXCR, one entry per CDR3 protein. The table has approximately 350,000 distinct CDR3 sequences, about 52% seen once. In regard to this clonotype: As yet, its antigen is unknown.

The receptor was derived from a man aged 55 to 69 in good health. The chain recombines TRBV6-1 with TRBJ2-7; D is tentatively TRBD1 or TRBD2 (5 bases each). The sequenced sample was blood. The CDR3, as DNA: TGTGCCAGCAGGCCGGGACGGACTTCCTACGAGCAGTACTTC. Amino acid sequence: CASRPGRTSYEQYF.